Following are 32 T cell receptor beta chains from one sample sequenced in a study of response to subunit inactivated influenza vaccine. MiXCR, applied by TCRdb to the RT-PCR reads, yields one record per CDR3 protein. Of 650,000 to 800,000 distinct CDR3 sequences in the sample, about 15% are singletons; the top ten hold around 6.5%. The sequencing here drew on PBMCs from blood, taken around two weeks before vaccination. The receptors here all came from a man aged 50 or older who received an inactivated influenza vaccine.

V usage is TRBV12-3 or TRBV12-4 and J usage is TRBJ1-2; the D is unclear. The V and J ends lost 4 bases and 4 bases respectively, with 19 bases between them. CDR3 length: 16 residues. The CDR3 region has the DNA TGTGCCAGCAGTTCACACGACCGCGTCTATCCCTATGGCTACACCTTC. It is translated as CASSSHDRVYPYGYTF.

A few counts support this clonotype. The chain employs TRBV10-3 and TRBJ2-7, with 11 bases identical to TRBD2. The CDR3 covers 15 residues. Unmatched junction bases numbered 4, after V lost 3 bases and J lost 3 bases. CDR1 is ENHRY, CDR2 SYGVKD, per germline. CDR3: CAISDETSGIYEQYF. The CDR3 DNA sequence: TGTGCCATCAGTGACGAGACTAGCGGGATCTACGAGCAGTACTTC.

This clonotype was observed many times. The DNA for the CDR3 is TGCAGTGCTAGTCGCTATGCGGGAGTCCCCAATGAGCAGTTCTTC. Translation: CSASRYAGVPNEQFF. V and J are TRBV20-1 and TRBJ2-1; 7 nucleotides match TRBD2. The J segment lost 6 bases and the V segment lost 3 bases, leaving 11 bases of the junction unmatched. CDR3 length: 15 residues. Per germline, CDR1 DFQATT and CDR2 SNEGSKA (reference sequence).

The chain couples TRBV12-3 or TRBV12-4 to TRBJ2-3; 15 nucleotides match TRBD2. The CDR3 length is 16 residues. J lost 7 bases, V lost 7 bases, and 9 bases had no gene match. CDR3 sequence reads: CASTLGLAGGGYTQYF. The CDR3 DNA reads TGTGCCAGCACCCTAGGACTAGCGGGGGGGGGATATACGCAGTATTTT.

This clonotype was counted ten times or more. V gene TRBV7-8 combines with J gene TRBJ1-5; TRBD1 is a possible D gene (6 bases). The ends were cut back, 5 bases at V and 0 bases at J, with 11 bases in the middle. The CDR3 totals 15 residues. The germline gives CDR1 SGHVS, CDR2 FQNEAQ. The CDR3 bases are TGTGCCAGCAGCCCCGGGACACGTAGCAATCAGCCCCAGCATTTT. The encoded protein is CASSPGTRSNQPQHF.

The V and J genes are TRBV10-3 and TRBJ1-3; a possible D gene is TRBD1 (5 bases). The CDR3 runs 15 residues. Germline V gene data show CDR1 as ENHRY and CDR2 as SYGVKD. Trimming took 3 bases from V and 0 from J, leaving 9 bases between them. CDR3 nucleotides: TGTGCCATCAGTGATAAGGGGAGCTCTGGAAACACCATATATTTT. This translates into CAISDKGSSGNTIYF.

The chain recombines TRBV7-8 with TRBJ2-3; TRBD2 matches 7 bases. CDR3 length: 17 residues. CDR1 is SGHVS, CDR2 FQNEAQ, per germline. V trimming: 2 bases; J trimming: 0 bases; junction bases outside the gene matches: 8. In DNA, the CDR3 is TGTGCCAGCAGCTTACTTCTAAGGCGGGGGAGCACAGATACGCAGTATTTT. It encodes CASSLLLRRGSTDTQYF.

This clonotype has just a few counts. The chain uses TRBV7-2 and TRBJ2-7; either TRBD1 or TRBD2 may supply D (6 bases each). Germline assignment: CDR1 SGHTA and CDR2 FQGNSA. V gave up 2 bases and J gave up 0 bases, with 20 bases separating them. This CDR3 is built from 18 residues. The CDR3 reads CASSLSAGDGRVSYEQYF. The CDR3 DNA reads as TGTGCCAGCAGCTTATCGGCAGGGGACGGGAGAGTCTCCTACGAGCAGTACTTC. The variable domain in full, completed from reference TRBV7-2 and TRBJ2-7, reads GAGVSQSPSNKVTEKGKDVELRCDPISGHTALYWYRQSLGQGLEFLIYFQGNSAPDKSGLPSDRFSAERTGGSVSTLTIQRTQQEDSAVYLCASSLSAGDGRVSYEQYFGPGTRLTVT.

The rearrangement joins TRBV30 to TRBJ1-5; D remains ambiguous. The CDR3 loop spans 13 amino acids. Between the trimmed V and J ends, which lost 3 bases and 6 bases, there was a span of 12 bases. The V gene's germline CDR1 is GTSNPN and CDR2 SVGIG (reference sequence). The CDR3 coding sequence is TGTGCCTGGAGGCAGGTGGAGGGTCAGCCCCAGCATTTT. This sequence encodes CAWRQVEGQPQHF.

V and J are TRBV7-9 and TRBJ1-1; no clear D. The germline V and J ends were trimmed by 5 bases and 5 bases, with 18 bases remaining between them. The germline V gene has CDR1 SEHNR and CDR2 FQNEAQ (reference sequence). CDR3 length: 15 amino acids. The CDR3 DNA follows: TGTGCCAGCAGCCCGTTGGAGTCGGGAGGTACTGAAGCTTTCTTT. The encoded protein is CASSPLESGGTEAFF.

The chain uses TRBV25-1 and TRBJ2-3; no clear D gene. V was trimmed by 2 bases and J by 0 bases, leaving 12 bases between them. Germline values: CDR1 MGHDK, CDR2 SYGVNS. The length of the CDR3 is 16 residues. Here the CDR3 reads CASSEGMGGSTDTQYF. CDR3 sequence (DNA): TGTGCCAGCAGTGAAGGTATGGGCGGTAGCACAGATACGCAGTATTTT.

The genes are TRBV7-6 and TRBJ2-4; 8 nucleotides agree with TRBD1. Looked up from germline, CDR1 is SGHVS and CDR2 is FNYEAQ. The CDR3 spans 14 residues. The trim removed 5 bases at V and 7 bases at J, leaving 7 bases unmatched. CDR3 sequence reads: CASSPGQANNIQYF. CDR3 DNA: TGTGCCAGCAGCCCGGGACAGGCTAATAACATTCAGTACTTC.

The chain carries TRBV4-3 and TRBJ1-2, with D perhaps matching TRBD1 (6 bases). The CDR3 consists of 14 residues. Germline assignment: CDR1 LGHNA and CDR2 YSLEER. Trimming took off 1 base at V and 4 bases at J, with 10 bases between the two ends. The CDR3 coding sequence is TGCGCCAGCAGCCAAGCTGGGGGCGGCTATGGCTACACCTTC. It is translated as CASSQAGGGYGYTF.

The chain carries TRBV19 and TRBJ2-2, with TRBD1 matching over 8 bases. Germline values: CDR1 LNHDA, CDR2 SQIVND (reference sequence). The V gene end was trimmed by 9 bases and the J gene end by 4 bases; junction bases not matched to a gene: 13. This CDR3 is built from 16 residues. The CDR3 DNA follows: TGTGCCAGCTCACCTTTGCGGACAGGGTCCACCGGGGAGCTGTTTTTT. This sequence encodes CASSPLRTGSTGELFF.

In its sample, this clonotype was seen a few times. This chain joins TRBV12-3 or TRBV12-4 and TRBJ2-2; the D gene is possibly TRBD1 (5 bases). The V gene lost 3 bases and the J gene lost 5 bases, with 10 bases spanning the gap. This CDR3 has 14 amino acids. The CDR3 nucleotides read TGTGCCAGCAGTTTGGCAGGGTGGACCGGGGAGCTGTTTTTT. Translation gives CASSLAGWTGELFF.

This clonotype occurred many times. The rearrangement links TRBV5-1 to TRBJ2-5; TRBD2 aligns across 9 bases. Germline-derived CDR1 and CDR2 are SGHRS and YFSETQ. The CDR3 consists of 16 residues. J was trimmed by 4 bases and V by 0 bases; bases with no gene match: 7. The DNA of the CDR3 is TGCGCCAGCAGCTTGGCCGTTAGCGGGGGAGCAGAGACCCAGTACTTC. Protein product: CASSLAVSGGAETQYF.

The chain is built from TRBV27 and TRBJ1-6; 7 bases align to TRBD1. The ends lost 0 bases at V and 6 bases at J; junction bases unmatched: 5. The CDR3 consists of 16 residues. Germline CDR1 and CDR2: MNHEY and SMNVEV (reference sequence). CDR3 nucleotide sequence: TGTGCCAGCAGTTTATCGATTGCAGGGGGTAATTCACCCCTCCACTTT. It is translated as CASSLSIAGGNSPLHF.

This clonotype has a handful of counts. V is TRBV10-1 and J is TRBJ1-1; D is undetermined. This CDR3 is built from 13 residues. Between the trimmed V and J ends, which lost 4 bases and 3 bases, there was a span of 9 bases. Per the germline V gene, CDR1 is WNHNN and CDR2 is SYGVQD (reference sequence). The CDR3 nucleotides are TGCGCCAGCAGTGCGGTGTTGGACACTGAAGCTTTCTTT. This encodes CASSAVLDTEAFF.

The chain combines TRBV6-2 or TRBV6-3 with TRBJ2-3; D is undetermined. The CDR3 spans 12 residues. V was pared by 4 bases and J by 6 bases, with 8 bases between. Germline V gene lookup returns CDR1 MNHEY and CDR2 SVGEGT. CDR3 coding DNA: TGTGCCAGCAGTTCCCCCGTTGATACGCAGTATTTT. Its translation: CASSSPVDTQYF.

In this sample, this clonotype turned up a few times. This chain joins TRBV5-1 and TRBJ2-7, with D possibly being TRBD1 (7 bases). V lost 3 bases to trimming and J lost 4 bases, with 14 bases between them. From germline, CDR1 is SGHRS and CDR2 YFSETQ. This CDR3 region has 14 residues. CDR3 bases: TGCGCCAGCAGCTCAGGGGGGACGGGATACGAGCAGTACTTC. This sequence encodes CASSSGGTGYEQYF.

This clonotype came up many times. The chain joins TRBV6-2 or TRBV6-3 to TRBJ2-5, with TRBD1 matching over 9 bases. The CDR3 covers 15 residues. CDR1 MNHEY and CDR2 SVGEGT come from the germline V gene. V shed 5 bases and J 4 bases; nucleotides not matched to a gene: 8. CDR3 bases: TGTGCCAGCAGTCCAGGACAGGGGCTAATAGAGACCCAGTACTTC. Amino acids: CASSPGQGLIETQYF.

This chain uses TRBV29-1 with TRBJ2-7, with a tentative D call TRBD2 (6 bases). CDR3 length: 10 residues. Germline values: CDR1 SQVTM, CDR2 ANQGSEA. Trimming took off 6 bases at V and 7 bases at J, with 10 bases between the two ends. CDR3 nucleotides: TGCAGCGTAGGTGGGAGGGAGCAGTACTTC. Protein: CSVGGREQYF.

With regard to this clonotype: An end of the junction differs from the germline gene, which may be a read error. The rearrangement joins TRBV7-2 to TRBJ2-1; no clear D gene. The CDR3 has 14 residues. Germline V gene sequence: CDR1 SGHTA, CDR2 FQGNSA. CDR3 sequence: CASSKRALNNEQSF. CDR3 DNA sequence: TGTGCCAGCAGCAAGCGTGCCCTAAACAATGAGCAGTCCTTC. Using reference TRBV7-2 and TRBJ2-1 for the parts outside the CDR3, the full variable domain is GAGVSQSPSNKVTEKGKDVELRCDPISGHTALYWYRQSLGQGLEFLIYFQGNSAPDKSGLPSDRFSAERTGGSVSTLTIQRTQQEDSAVYLCASSKRALNNEQSFGPGTRLTVL.

The chain is built from TRBV7-9 and TRBJ2-1, with 8 nucleotides matching TRBD1. This CDR3 has 17 residues. The germline CDR1 and CDR2 sequences are SEHNR and FQNEAQ (reference sequence). V lost 5 bases, J lost 9 bases, and 18 bases stayed unmatched. The CDR3, as DNA: TGTGCCAGCAGCCTATTAAGGACAGGGTCCCTCGTCCCTGAGCAGTTCTTC. Its protein is CASSLLRTGSLVPEQFF.

This chain connects TRBV3-1 to TRBJ2-1; 9 nucleotides match TRBD2. The CDR3 is made up of 17 amino acids. The V gene's germline CDR1 is LGHDT and CDR2 YNNKEL (reference sequence). The V gene end was trimmed by 3 bases and the J gene end by 7 bases; junction bases not matched to a gene: 13. CDR3 loop: CASSQPMGGRAKNEQFF. CDR3 nucleotide sequence: TGTGCCAGCAGCCAGCCCATGGGCGGGAGGGCGAAGAATGAGCAGTTCTTC.

The J gene is TRBJ1-1, the V gene TRBV20-1; D perhaps matches TRBD1 (6 bases). The CDR3 runs to 14 residues. Between the trimmed V and J ends, which lost 1 base and 4 bases, there was a span of 13 bases. Germline loops: CDR1 DFQATT, CDR2 SNEGSKA (reference sequence). CDR3 nucleotides: TGCAGTGCTAGAGTCAAGATGGGGGCCACTGAAGCTTTCTTT. This translates into CSARVKMGATEAFF.

In this sample, this clonotype turned up a few times. This chain links TRBV7-6 with TRBJ2-2; D is tentatively TRBD1 or TRBD2 (5 bases each). V was clipped by 3 bases and J by 3 bases, with 14 bases between them. Germline V gives CDR1 SGHVS, CDR2 FNYEAQ. The CDR3 covers 16 residues. The CDR3 sequence is CASSFGQGGYTGELFF. CDR3 sequence (DNA): TGTGCCAGCAGCTTCGGGCAGGGCGGGTACACCGGGGAGCTGTTTTTT.

This clonotype was counted only a few times. V usage is TRBV20-1 and J usage is TRBJ2-1, with TRBD1 as a possible D gene (5 bases). The CDR3 has 17 amino acids. Trimming shortened V by 4 bases and J by 6 bases, and 25 bases separated the two germline ends. The germline gives CDR1 DFQATT, CDR2 SNEGSKA (reference sequence). The CDR3, as DNA: TGCAGTGCTACCCTAGGGGCGAGTAGGATCTTCAGCAATGAGCAGTTCTTC. Residues: CSATLGASRIFSNEQFF.

This clonotype has just a few counts. This chain links TRBV28 with TRBJ2-4; possibly TRBD2 for D (5 bases). The V and J ends lost 6 bases and 11 bases respectively, with 14 bases between them. CDR3 size: 12 residues. Germline CDR1 is MDHEN and CDR2 is SYDVKM. CDR3 bases: TGTGCCAGCAGCCTGACTACTCGGGTTCAGTACTTC. It codes for CASSLTTRVQYF.

This clonotype was counted many times. This rearrangement joins TRBV20-1 to TRBJ1-1, with D possibly TRBD1 on 6 matching bases. Trimming removed 6 bases from V and 0 bases from J, with 11 bases in between. The CDR3 length is 13 residues. Germline V gene lookup returns CDR1 DFQATT and CDR2 SNEGSKA (reference sequence). For the CDR3, the DNA is TGCAGTGCCTTAGGGGGGGTGAACACTGAAGCTTTCTTT. It is translated as CSALGGVNTEAFF.

This clonotype came up many times. The chain links TRBV28 to TRBJ1-2; no firm D call. Trimming pared 3 bases from V and 5 bases from J, leaving 7 bases between. Germline CDR1 MDHEN, CDR2 SYDVKM. The CDR3 consists of 12 residues. In DNA form, the CDR3 reads TGTGCCAGCAGTTTCCCACAATATGGCTACACCTTC. Protein sequence: CASSFPQYGYTF.

The rearrangement links TRBV20-1 to TRBJ2-7; 12 positions agree with TRBD2. Trimming removed 6 bases from V and 2 bases from J; junction bases left unmatched: 5. The germline gives CDR1 DFQATT, CDR2 SNEGSKA (reference sequence). CDR3 length: 14 amino acids. The CDR3 coding sequence is TGCAGTGCCACTAGCGGGAGGCCTCCCTACGAGCAGTACTTC. It specifies CSATSGRPPYEQYF.